This is a list of T cell receptor beta chains from one sample in a study of Graves' ophthalmopathy and Graves' hyperthyroidism. TCRdb re-called the multiplex PCR reads through MiXCR, storing one row per CDR3 protein. The sample includes 300,000 or so distinct CDR3 sequences, roughly a sixth of them seen just once. The sample taken for sequencing was peripheral blood. Receptors originate from an adult man with Graves' ophthalmopathy. Both conserved end residues are part of each CDR3. The D gene is left open where the match is weak. Clone size is shown for a subset of rows, as once, few, many or a class of expanded clone.

v_call,clone_size,j_call,d_call,cdr3_aa,cdr3_nt
TRBV6-1,few,TRBJ2-7,-,CASRGTFYEQYF,TGTGCCAGCAGGGGCACTTTCTACGAGCAGTACTTC
TRBV27,once,TRBJ2-2,-,CASRSGAIGYTGELFF,TGTGCCAGCCGCTCCGGGGCGATCGGGTACACCGGGGAGCTGTTTTTT
TRBV19,many,TRBJ1-5,-,CASSPLRGDQPQHF,TGTGCCAGTAGTCCCTTGAGGGGAGATCAGCCCCAGCATTTT
TRBV29-1,few,TRBJ2-5,-,CSVGTSPETQYF,TGCAGCGTTGGAACCAGCCCCGAGACCCAGTACTTC
TRBV10-3,-,TRBJ1-3,-,CAISEGVTYGNTIYF,TGTGCCATCAGTGAGGGGGTTACGTATGGAAACACCATATATTTT
TRBV30,many,TRBJ2-2,-,CAWSVVDTGELFF,TGTGCCTGGAGTGTAGTGGACACCGGGGAGCTGTTTTTT
TRBV19,many,TRBJ1-1,-,CASSIQQRAEAFF,TGTGCCAGTAGTATTCAGCAGCGCGCCGAAGCTTTCTTT
TRBV7-3,many,TRBJ1-5,TRBD1,CASSPLPGQGGKGNQPQHF,TGTGCCAGCAGCCCGCTACCGGGACAGGGTGGGAAAGGGAATCAGCCCCAGCATTTT
TRBV20-1,many,TRBJ1-2,-,CSASTGFFAYGYTF,TGCAGTGCTAGTACAGGGTTCTTTGCCTATGGCTACACCTTC
TRBV5-1,many,TRBJ2-2,-,CASSLGQTSTGELFF,TGCGCCAGCAGCTTGGGACAGACCTCCACCGGGGAGCTGTTTTTT
TRBV6-1,many,TRBJ1-1,-,CASSPTTGPAGEAFF,TGTGCCAGCAGTCCAACGACAGGCCCCGCGGGGGAAGCTTTCTTT
TRBV14,many,TRBJ1-1,-,CASSQWDTSNTEAFF,TGTGCCAGCAGCCAATGGGACACAAGCAACACTGAAGCTTTCTTT
TRBV10-3,many,TRBJ1-1,-,CATQRETVNTEAFF,TGTGCCACCCAGAGGGAAACCGTGAACACTGAAGCTTTCTTT
TRBV15,few,TRBJ1-5,-,CATSSSLRQPQHF,TGTGCCACCAGCAGCAGCCTTCGGCAGCCCCAGCATTTT
TRBV2,many,TRBJ1-1,-,CASSVTRTRVPEAFF,TGTGCCAGCAGTGTAACCCGGACACGTGTCCCTGAAGCTTTCTTT
TRBV7-2,many,TRBJ2-7,-,CASSLVSDLGGEQYF,TGTGCCAGCAGCTTAGTATCAGACCTAGGTGGCGAGCAGTACTTC
TRBV6-1,many,TRBJ2-6,-,CASSPGHSGANVLTF,TGTGCCAGCAGTCCAGGGCACTCTGGGGCCAACGTCCTGACTTTC